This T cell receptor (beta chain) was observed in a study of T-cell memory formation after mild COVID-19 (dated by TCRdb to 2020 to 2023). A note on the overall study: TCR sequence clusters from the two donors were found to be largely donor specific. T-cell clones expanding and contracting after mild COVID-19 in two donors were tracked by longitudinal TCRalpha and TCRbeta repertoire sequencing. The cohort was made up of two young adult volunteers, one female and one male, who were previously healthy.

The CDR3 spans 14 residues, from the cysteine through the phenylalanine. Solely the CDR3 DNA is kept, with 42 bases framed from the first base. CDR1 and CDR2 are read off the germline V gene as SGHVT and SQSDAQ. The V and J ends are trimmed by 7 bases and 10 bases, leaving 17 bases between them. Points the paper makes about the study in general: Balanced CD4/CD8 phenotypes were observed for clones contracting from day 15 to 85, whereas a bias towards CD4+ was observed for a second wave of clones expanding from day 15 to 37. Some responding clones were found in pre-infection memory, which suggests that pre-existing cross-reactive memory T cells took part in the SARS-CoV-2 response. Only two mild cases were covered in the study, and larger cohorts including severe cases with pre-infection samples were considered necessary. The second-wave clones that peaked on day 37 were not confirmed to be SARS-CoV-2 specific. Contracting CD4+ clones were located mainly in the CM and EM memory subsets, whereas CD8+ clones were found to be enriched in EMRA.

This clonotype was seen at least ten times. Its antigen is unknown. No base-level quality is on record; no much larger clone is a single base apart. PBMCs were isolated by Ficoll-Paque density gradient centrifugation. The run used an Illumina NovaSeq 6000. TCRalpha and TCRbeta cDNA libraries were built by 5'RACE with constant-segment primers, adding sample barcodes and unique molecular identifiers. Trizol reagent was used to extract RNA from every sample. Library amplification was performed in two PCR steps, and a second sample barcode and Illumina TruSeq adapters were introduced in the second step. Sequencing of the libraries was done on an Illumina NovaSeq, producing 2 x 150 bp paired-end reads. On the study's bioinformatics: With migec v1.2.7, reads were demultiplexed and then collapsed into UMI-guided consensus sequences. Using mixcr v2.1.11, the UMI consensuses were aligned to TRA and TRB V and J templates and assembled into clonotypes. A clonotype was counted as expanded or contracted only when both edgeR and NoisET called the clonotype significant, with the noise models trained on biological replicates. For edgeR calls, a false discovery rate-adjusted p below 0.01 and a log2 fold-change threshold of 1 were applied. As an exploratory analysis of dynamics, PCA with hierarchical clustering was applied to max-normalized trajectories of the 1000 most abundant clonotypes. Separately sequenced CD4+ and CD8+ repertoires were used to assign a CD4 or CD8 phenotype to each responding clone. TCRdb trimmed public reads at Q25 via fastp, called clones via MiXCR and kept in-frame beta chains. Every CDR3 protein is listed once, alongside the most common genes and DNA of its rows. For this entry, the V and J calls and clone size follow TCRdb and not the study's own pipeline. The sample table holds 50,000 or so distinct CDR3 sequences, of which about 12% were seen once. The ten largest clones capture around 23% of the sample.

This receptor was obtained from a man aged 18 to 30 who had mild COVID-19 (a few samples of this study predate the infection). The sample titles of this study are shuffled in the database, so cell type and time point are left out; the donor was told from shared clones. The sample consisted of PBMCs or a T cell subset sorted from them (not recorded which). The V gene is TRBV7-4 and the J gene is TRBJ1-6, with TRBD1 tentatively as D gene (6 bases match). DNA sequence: TGTGCCAGCACCCCCCAGGCAGGGGAATCACCCCTCCACTTT. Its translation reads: CASTPQAGESPLHF. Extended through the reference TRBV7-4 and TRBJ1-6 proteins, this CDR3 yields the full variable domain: GAGVSQSPRYKVAKRGRDVALRCDSISGHVTLYWYRQTLGQGSEVLTYSQSDAQRDKSGRPSGRFSAERPERSVSTLKIQRTEQGDSAVYLCASTPQAGESPLHFGNGTRLTVT.